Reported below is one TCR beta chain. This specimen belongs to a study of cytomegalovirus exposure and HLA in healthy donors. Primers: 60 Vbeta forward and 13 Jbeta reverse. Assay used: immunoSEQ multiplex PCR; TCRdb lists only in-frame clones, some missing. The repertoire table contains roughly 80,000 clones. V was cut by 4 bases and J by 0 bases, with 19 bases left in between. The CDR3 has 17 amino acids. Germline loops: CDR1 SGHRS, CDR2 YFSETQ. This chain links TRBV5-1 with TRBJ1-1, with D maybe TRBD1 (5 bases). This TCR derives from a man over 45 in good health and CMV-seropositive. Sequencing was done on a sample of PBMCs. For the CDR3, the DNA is TGCGCCAGCAGCCCGGAGGGGATCGGCCCCTTGAACACTGAAGCTTTCTTT. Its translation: CASSPEGIGPLNTEAFF.